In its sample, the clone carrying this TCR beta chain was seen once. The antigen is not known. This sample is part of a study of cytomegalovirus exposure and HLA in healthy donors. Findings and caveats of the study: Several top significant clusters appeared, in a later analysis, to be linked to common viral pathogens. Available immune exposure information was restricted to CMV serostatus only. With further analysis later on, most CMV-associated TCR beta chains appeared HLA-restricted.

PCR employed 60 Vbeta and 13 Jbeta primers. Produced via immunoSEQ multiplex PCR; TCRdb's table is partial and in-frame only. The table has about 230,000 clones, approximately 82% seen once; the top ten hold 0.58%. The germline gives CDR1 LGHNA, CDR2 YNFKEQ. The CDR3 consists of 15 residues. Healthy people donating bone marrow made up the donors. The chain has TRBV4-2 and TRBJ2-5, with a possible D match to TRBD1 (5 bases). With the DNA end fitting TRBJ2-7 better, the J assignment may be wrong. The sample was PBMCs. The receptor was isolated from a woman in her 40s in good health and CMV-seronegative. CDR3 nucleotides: TGTGCCAGCAGCCAAGAGAAGAGGCAGGGCTACGAGCAGTACTTC. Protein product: CASSQEKRQGYEQYF.